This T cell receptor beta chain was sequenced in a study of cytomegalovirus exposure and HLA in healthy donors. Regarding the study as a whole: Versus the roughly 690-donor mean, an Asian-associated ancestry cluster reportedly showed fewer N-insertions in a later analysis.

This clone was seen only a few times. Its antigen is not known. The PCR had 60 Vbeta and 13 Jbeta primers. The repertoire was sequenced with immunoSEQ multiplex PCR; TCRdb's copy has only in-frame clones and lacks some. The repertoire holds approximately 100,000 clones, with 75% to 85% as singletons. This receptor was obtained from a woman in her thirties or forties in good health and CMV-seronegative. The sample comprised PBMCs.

The CDR3 DNA reads as TGTGCCAGCAGCTTAGTAGGGGACCAAGAGACCCAGTACTTC. This sequence encodes CASSLVGDQETQYF. The chain joins TRBV7-9 to TRBJ2-5, with TRBD1 as a possible D gene (5 bases). The germline CDR1 and CDR2 sequences are SEHNR and FQNEAQ (reference sequence). This CDR3 region has 14 residues. V was cut by 1 base and J by 0 bases, with 6 bases left in between.